The clone carrying this T cell receptor (beta chain) was detected once. Its target is not known. The data belong to a study of CD8+CD57+ T cells in acquired aplastic anemia. For the study at large: CD4+ and CD8+ cells, once sorted, gave DNA averaging about 3.4 ug.

The template used for profiling TCR beta VDJ and CDR3 was genomic DNA. TCRdb processed the reads anew with MiXCR; each CDR3 protein has one entry. The sample holds under 350,000 distinct CDR3 sequences, approximately 60% seen once. This CDR3 region has 14 residues. Germline CDR1 reads SQVTM; CDR2 reads ANQGSEA. The germline V and J ends were trimmed by 3 bases and 4 bases, with 13 bases remaining between them. In patients chosen for sequencing, flow cytometry had shown CD8+CD57+ cell expansion. The study, taken as a whole, reports: Sharing between patients and controls was observed for over 25 CD8+ CDR3 sequences.

Input material: sorted CD4+, CD8+, or CD8+CD57+ T cells (not recorded which) from PBMCs. V is TRBV29-1 and J is TRBJ2-1, with D tentatively TRBD2 (7 bases). The source is a human donor with aplastic anemia. CDR3 loop: CSVDAGARYNEQFF. The CDR3 DNA follows: TGCAGCGTTGACGCGGGGGCGCGATACAATGAGCAGTTCTTC.